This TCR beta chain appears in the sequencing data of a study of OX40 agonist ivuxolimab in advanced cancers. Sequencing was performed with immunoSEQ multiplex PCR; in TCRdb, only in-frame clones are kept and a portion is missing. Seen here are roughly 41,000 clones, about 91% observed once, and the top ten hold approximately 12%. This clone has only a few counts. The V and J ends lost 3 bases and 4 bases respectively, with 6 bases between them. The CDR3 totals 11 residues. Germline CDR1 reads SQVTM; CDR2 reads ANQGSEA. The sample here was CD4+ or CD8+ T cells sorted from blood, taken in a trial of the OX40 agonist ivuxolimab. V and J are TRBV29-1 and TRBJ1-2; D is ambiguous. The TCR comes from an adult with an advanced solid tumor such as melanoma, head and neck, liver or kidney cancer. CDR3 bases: TGCAGCGTTGATTCAGGCTATGGCTACACCTTC. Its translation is CSVDSGYGYTF.